The 23 T cell receptor beta chains reported below all come from one sample, sequenced in a study of blood T cell repertoires in COVID-19. Generated by immunoSEQ multiplex PCR, the TCRdb table keeps only in-frame clones and is missing some. The data contain roughly 190,000 clones, around 80% of them singletons. The sequenced sample consisted of PBMCs or T cells enriched from blood (not recorded which). The receptors shown here come from a woman between 50 and 59 years old with acute COVID-19.

This clone occurred once. The chain couples TRBV28 to TRBJ2-3; TRBD1 agrees at 7 bases. Germline loops: CDR1 MDHEN, CDR2 SYDVKM. The CDR3 runs to 14 residues. The CDR3, as DNA: TGTGCATCCCTTTCGGGACAGAGCACAGATACGCAGTATTTT. It specifies CASLSGQSTDTQYF.

This chain uses TRBV5-4 with TRBJ2-5, with D unresolved. V dropped 3 bases and J dropped 5 bases, with 11 bases sitting between them. Germline assignment: CDR1 SGHNT and CDR2 YYREEE (reference sequence). This CDR3 is built from 13 residues. Written as DNA, the CDR3 is TGTGCCAGCAGCTCAGGTTCGCCGGAGACCCAGTACTTC. It yields the protein CASSSGSPETQYF.

The J gene is TRBJ2-3, the V gene TRBV19; the match to TRBD2 covers 10 bases. Germline-derived CDR1 and CDR2 are LNHDA and SQIVND (reference sequence). V gave up 3 bases and J gave up 2 bases; unmatched junction bases: 2. CDR3 length: 15 amino acids. CDR3 region: CASSISGGHTDTQYF. Here the CDR3 DNA reads TGTGCCAGTAGTATTAGCGGGGGGCACACAGATACGCAGTATTTT. Filled out from reference TRBV19 and TRBJ2-3, the complete variable domain reads DGGITQSPKYLFRKEGQNVTLSCEQNLNHDAMYWYRQDPGQGLRLIYYSQIVNDFQKGDIAEGYSVSREKKESFPLTVTSAQKNPTAFYLCASSISGGHTDTQYFGPGTRLTVL.

The CDR3 loop is CASSEGTGTGELFF. CDR3 bases: TGTGCCAGCAGTGAAGGCACGGGGACCGGGGAGCTGTTTTTT. The chain has TRBV6-1 and TRBJ2-2; tentative D call: TRBD2 (5 bases). The CDR3 covers 14 residues. Germline-derived CDR1 and CDR2 are MNHNS and SASEGT. V was shortened by 1 base and J by 5 bases, with 8 bases between the two germline ends.

The CDR3 coding sequence is TGTGCTAGGCCCAGGGTGAGCACTGAAGCTTTCTTT. This codes for CARPRVSTEAFF. J is TRBJ1-1 and V is TRBV7-9; tentative D call: TRBD1 (5 bases). Looked up from germline, CDR1 is SEHNR and CDR2 is FQNEAQ (reference sequence). The CDR3 length is 12 residues.

The rearrangement links TRBV10-1 to TRBJ2-5; D is possibly TRBD2 (6 bases). Looked up from germline, CDR1 is WNHNN and CDR2 is SYGVQD (reference sequence). CDR3 size: 14 residues. Trimming stripped 4 bases from V and 1 base from J, with 10 bases between. CDR3 nucleotide sequence: TGCGCCAGCAGTGTGGGGGGATCCCAAGAGACCCAGTACTTC. It is translated as CASSVGGSQETQYF.

V and J are TRBV7-8 and TRBJ1-1; no firm D call. CDR3 length: 14 residues. V was clipped by 1 base and J by 3 bases, with 9 bases between them. CDR1 SGHVS and CDR2 FQNEAQ come from the germline V gene. CDR3 nucleotides: TGTGCCAGCAGCTTAGAGCGGCATTACACTGAAGCTTTCTTT. Its protein product is CASSLERHYTEAFF. Based on the CDR3 plus reference TRBV7-8 and TRBJ1-1, the full variable domain is GAGVSQSPRYKVAKRGQDVALRCDPISGHVSLFWYQQALGQGPEFLTYFQNEAQLDKSGLPSDRFFAERPEGSVSTLKIQRTQQEDSAVYLCASSLERHYTEAFFGQGTRLTVV.

This clone appeared a few times. The V call is TRBV7-9, the J call TRBJ1-3; 7 bases map to TRBD1. CDR1 and CDR2 (germline): SEHNR, FQNEAQ (reference sequence). With 8 bases clipped from V and 2 bases from J, the junction kept 3 bases outside the gene matches. This CDR3 region has 13 residues. The CDR3 DNA sequence: TGTGCCAGCGAAGGACAGGCTGGAAACACCATATATTTT. Translated, it gives CASEGQAGNTIYF.

The V gene is TRBV19, the J gene TRBJ2-1; 12 nucleotides match TRBD2. The germline gives CDR1 LNHDA, CDR2 SQIVND (reference sequence). The CDR3 is 15 residues long. With V trimmed by 3 bases and J by 3 bases, 0 bases remained unmatched. CDR3 bases: TGTGCCAGTAGTATGGGACTAGCGGGCTACAATGAGCAGTTCTTC. It codes for CASSMGLAGYNEQFF.

The chain couples TRBV18 to TRBJ1-2; 8 bases agree with TRBD1. This CDR3 is 15 amino acids long. Germline assignment: CDR1 KGHSH and CDR2 LQKENI. The V and J ends lost 6 bases and 5 bases, in that order; junction bases with no gene match: 11. CDR3 sequence (DNA): TGTGCCAGCTCTCTCCAGACGGGACAGGATTATGGCTACACCTTC. This translates into CASSLQTGQDYGYTF.

The chain has TRBV6-5 and TRBJ1-2, with 7 nucleotides matching TRBD1. V lost 6 bases, J lost 4 bases, and 5 bases stayed unmatched. The CDR3 has 13 amino acids. Germline V gene data show CDR1 as MNHEY and CDR2 as SVGAGI. The CDR3 here is CASSLQGSYGYTF. The CDR3 coding sequence is TGTGCCAGCAGCTTACAGGGGAGCTATGGCTACACCTTC.

This clone was seen a few times. This sequence joins TRBV27 and TRBJ1-1, with 10 positions matching TRBD1. Per germline, CDR1 MNHEY and CDR2 SMNVEV (reference sequence). V was pared by 3 bases and J by 5 bases, with 6 bases of the junction left unmatched. The CDR3 is made up of 15 amino acids. CDR3 nucleotide sequence: TGTGCCAGCAGTTTCGGACAGGGGGGCATGACTGAAGCTTTCTTT. This translates into CASSFGQGGMTEAFF.

This clone has a handful of counts. V gene TRBV30 combines with J gene TRBJ1-6, with D perhaps matching TRBD1 (5 bases). V was cut by 1 base and J by 8 bases, with 12 bases left in between. CDR1 is GTSNPN and CDR2 is SVGIG in the germline V gene (reference sequence). CDR3 length: 14 residues. CDR3: CAWSAGTGDSPLHF. CDR3 nucleotides: TGTGCCTGGAGTGCTGGGACGGGGGATTCACCCCTCCACTTT. The full variable domain, in which reference TRBV30 and TRBJ1-6 provide the parts outside the CDR3, is SQTIHQWPATLVQPVGSPLSLECTVEGTSNPNLYWYRQAAGRGLQLLFYSVGIGQISSEVPQNLSASRPQDRQFILSSKKLLLSDSGFYLCAWSAGTGDSPLHFGNGTRLTVT.

This sequence joins TRBV5-1 and TRBJ2-2; the D gene is possibly TRBD2 (6 bases). The germline gives CDR1 SGHRS, CDR2 YFSETQ. This CDR3 is 17 amino acids long. V was cut by 1 base and J by 2 bases, with 15 bases left in between. CDR3 residues: CASSLTAQGGNTGELFF. CDR3 nucleotides: TGCGCCAGCAGCTTGACTGCTCAGGGAGGTAACACCGGGGAGCTGTTTTTT.

The rearrangement joins TRBV2 to TRBJ1-5; D ambiguous. Trimming cost V 4 bases and J 0 bases, with 10 bases left between them. CDR1 and CDR2 from the germline V gene are SNHLY and FYNNEI. The CDR3 is 15 residues long. CDR3: CASSVSANSNQPQHF. The CDR3 bases are TGTGCCAGCAGTGTGAGCGCTAATAGCAATCAGCCCCAGCATTTT.

This chain links TRBV18 with TRBJ1-2; 7 bases are a match to TRBD1. From germline, CDR1 is KGHSH and CDR2 LQKENI. V dropped 0 bases and J dropped 8; count of bases not matched to a gene: 15. The CDR3 runs to 17 residues. This CDR3 is CASSPPSTGSVRGGYTF. The CDR3 bases are TGTGCCAGCTCACCACCCTCGACAGGGTCGGTTCGGGGCGGCTACACCTTC.

The rearrangement uses TRBV2 and TRBJ2-1, with TRBD2 matching 14 bases. CDR3 length: 16 amino acids. CDR1 is SNHLY and CDR2 is FYNNEI in the germline V gene. The V segment lost 6 bases and the J segment 7 bases; nucleotides outside the gene matches: 8. CDR3 coding DNA: TGTGCCAGCAGGGACCCGGGACTAGCGGGGGCGAATGAGCAGTTCTTC. Protein sequence: CASRDPGLAGANEQFF.

The chain is built from TRBV13 and TRBJ2-1; D gene uncertain. Germline CDR1 and CDR2: PRHDT and FYEKMQ (reference sequence). Deletions cut 0 bases from V and 7 bases from J, with 7 bases between. The CDR3 length is 13 residues. This chain's CDR3 is CASSLGGLNEQFF. Written as DNA, the CDR3 is TGTGCCAGCAGCTTAGGCGGGTTAAATGAGCAGTTCTTC.

This sequence joins TRBV7-6 and TRBJ1-6; D is unclear. The CDR3 loop spans 16 amino acids. The germline CDR1 and CDR2 sequences are SGHVS and FNYEAQ. V gave up 5 bases and J gave up 0 bases, with 11 bases separating them. The CDR3 reads CASSDTGSSYNSPLHF. The CDR3 nucleotides are TGTGCCAGCAGCGATACGGGGAGCTCCTATAATTCACCCCTCCACTTT. Together with reference TRBV7-6 and TRBJ1-6, the CDR3 gives the full variable domain: GAGVSQSPRYKVTKRGQDVALRCDPISGHVSLYWYRQALGQGPEFLTYFNYEAQQDKSGLPNDRFSAERPEGSISTLTIQRTEQRDSAMYRCASSDTGSSYNSPLHFGNGTRLTVT.

J is TRBJ1-1 and V is TRBV18, with 7 bases aligning to TRBD1. The V and J ends lost 3 bases and 4 bases, in that order; junction bases with no gene match: 11. There are 16 residues in the CDR3. CDR1 and CDR2 from the germline V gene are KGHSH and LQKENI. CDR3 sequence (DNA): TGTGCCAGCTCACCCCCTTGGGGACAGACAGGCACTGAAGCTTTCTTT. It is translated as CASSPPWGQTGTEAFF.

V gene TRBV4-1 combines with J gene TRBJ2-4, with 12 bases that match TRBD2. The CDR3 is 17 amino acids. V gave up 5 bases and J gave up 5 bases; unmatched junction bases: 10. CDR1 and CDR2 from the germline V gene are MGHRA and YSYEKL. CDR3 DNA sequence: TGCGCCAGCAGCTGGACTGTTACTAGCGGGGGGCAAAACATTCAGTACTTC. Translated, it gives CASSWTVTSGGQNIQYF.

The chain carries TRBV29-1 and TRBJ1-2; D not certain. The CDR3 loop spans 12 amino acids. The V gene's germline CDR1 is SQVTM and CDR2 ANQGSEA. Trimming pared 3 bases from V and 2 bases from J, leaving 7 bases between. This CDR3 reads CSVDIQNYGYTF. CDR3 nucleotide sequence: TGCAGCGTTGATATACAGAACTATGGCTACACCTTC.

This chain connects TRBV30 to TRBJ2-1, with TRBD2 matching over 10 bases. The germline gives CDR1 GTSNPN, CDR2 SVGIG (reference sequence). This CDR3 is built from 14 residues. V lost 5 bases to trimming and J lost 4 bases; unmatched junction nucleotides: 5. The DNA of the CDR3 is TGTGCCTGGCTGAAGCGGGGGGGGTACAATGAGCAGTTCTTC. Its protein is CAWLKRGGYNEQFF.